The clone carrying this T cell receptor (beta chain) occurred a few times. Unique molecular identifiers were incorporated into the prepared TCRbeta library. TCRdb re-called the PCR reads through MiXCR, storing one row per CDR3 protein. The repertoire consists of 150,000 to 250,000 distinct CDR3 sequences, with more than 12% occurring once and the leading ten covering over 10%. The sample is drawn from a study of T-cell reconstitution after alpha-beta-depleted transplantation in children. The CDR3 covers 18 residues. CDR1 is DFQATT, CDR2 SNEGSKA, per germline (reference sequence). Trimming shortened V by 4 bases and J by 0 bases, and 25 bases separated the two germline ends.

The specimen comprised PBMCs from the stem cell graft donor, sampled from the stem cell graft. The sequence was obtained from a human donor who donated a stem cell graft to a child with acute lymphoblastic leukemia. The J gene is TRBJ2-7, the V gene TRBV20-1; TRBD2 might be the D (6 bases). This chain's CDR3 is CSAIGPGLVSSSSYEQYF. DNA for the CDR3: TGCAGTGCTATTGGTCCGGGACTCGTCTCCTCTAGCTCCTACGAGCAGTACTTC.